These 26 T cell receptor beta chains came from one sample sequenced in a study of cytomegalovirus exposure and HLA in healthy donors. Primers: 60 Vbeta forward and 13 Jbeta reverse. The assay was immunoSEQ multiplex PCR, and TCRdb's table has in-frame clones only and misses some. Here the sample spans about 62,000 clones, more than 70% being singletons. Material: PBMCs. The receptor set was obtained from a man younger than 35 in good health and CMV-seronegative.

The V call is TRBV30, the J call TRBJ1-2, with D possibly being TRBD1 (6 bases). CDR1 GTSNPN and CDR2 SVGIG come from the germline V gene (reference sequence). CDR3 length: 12 amino acids. V lost 5 bases and J 4 bases, leaving 11 bases between the germline ends. The CDR3 bases are TGTGCCTGGGACACAGGGTCCTATGGCTACACCTTC. This encodes CAWDTGSYGYTF.

This clone was detected only a few times. This chain joins TRBV13 and TRBJ2-7; D may be TRBD2 (5 bases). Germline-derived CDR1 and CDR2 are PRHDT and FYEKMQ (reference sequence). The V end was cut by 1 base, the J end by 3 bases, with 10 bases between. CDR3 size: 14 residues. The CDR3 DNA sequence: TGTGCCAGCAGCTTAGTTCCCGGGAACTACGAGCAGTACTTC. It encodes CASSLVPGNYEQYF.

The J gene is TRBJ2-7, the V gene TRBV19; the D is unclear. The V and J ends lost 1 base and 5 bases respectively, with 9 bases between them. CDR3 length equals 13 residues. The V gene's germline CDR1 is LNHDA and CDR2 SQIVND (reference sequence). CDR3 region: CASSIAHRDEQYF. The CDR3 DNA reads as TGTGCCAGTAGTATAGCCCACCGGGACGAGCAGTACTTC.

The chain recombines TRBV2 with TRBJ1-4, with D perhaps matching TRBD1 (5 bases). The CDR3 runs 13 residues. The V and J ends lost 6 bases and 5 bases respectively, with 10 bases between them. Germline CDR1 is SNHLY and CDR2 is FYNNEI. This chain's CDR3 is CASRQEGNEKLFF. In nucleotides, the CDR3 is TGTGCCAGCAGACAGGAAGGGAATGAAAAACTGTTTTTT. Full variable domain (rest looked up from reference TRBV2 and TRBJ1-4): EPEVTQTPSHQVTQMGQEVILRCVPISNHLYFYWYRQILGQKVEFLVSFYNNEISEKSEIFDDQFSVERPDGSNFTLKIRSTKLEDSAMYFCASRQEGNEKLFFGSGTQLSVL.

The V and J genes are TRBV6-1 and TRBJ1-5; D possibly corresponds to TRBD1 (6 bases). Deletions cut 6 bases from V and 2 bases from J, with 14 bases between. Per the germline V gene, CDR1 is MNHNS and CDR2 is SASEGT. The CDR3 is 15 residues long. In DNA, the CDR3 is TGTGCCAGCAGACAGGGCCTGCCGGGCAATCAGCCCCAGCATTTT. It specifies CASRQGLPGNQPQHF.

This CDR3 reads CAWSVGLLSSYEQYF. The CDR3, as DNA: TGTGCCTGGAGTGTAGGACTCCTGAGCTCCTACGAGCAGTACTTC. The chain recombines TRBV30 with TRBJ2-7; the D gene is possibly TRBD2 (5 bases). The V end lost 0 bases, the J end lost 0 bases, and 12 bases lay between the germline ends. Germline loops: CDR1 GTSNPN, CDR2 SVGIG (reference sequence). The CDR3 runs to 15 residues.

The chain couples TRBV2 to TRBJ1-2; 10 nucleotides align to TRBD1. CDR1 and CDR2 (germline): SNHLY, FYNNEI. Trimming cost V 8 bases and J 1 base; bases outside gene matches: 13. The CDR3 consists of 17 residues. In DNA form, the CDR3 reads TGTGCCAGCGGCCCCAAGGGACAGGGGTGGGTTAACTATGGCTACACCTTC. Its translation: CASGPKGQGWVNYGYTF. Combining the CDR3 with reference TRBV2 and TRBJ1-2 gives the whole variable domain EPEVTQTPSHQVTQMGQEVILRCVPISNHLYFYWYRQILGQKVEFLVSFYNNEISEKSEIFDDQFSVERPDGSNFTLKIRSTKLEDSAMYFCASGPKGQGWVNYGYTFGSGTRLTVV.

This clone was observed a single time. The chain uses TRBV11-1 and TRBJ1-3, with D possibly being TRBD1 (5 bases). Germline V gives CDR1 SGHAT, CDR2 FQDESV (reference sequence). V was clipped by 2 bases and J by 0 bases, with 8 bases between them. The CDR3 is 15 residues long. The CDR3 DNA reads as TGTGCCAGCAGCTTATTAGGGGACTCTGGAAACACCATATATTTT. Translation gives CASSLLGDSGNTIYF. Supplemented by reference TRBV11-1 and TRBJ1-3, the full variable domain reads EAEVAQSPRYKITEKSQAVAFWCDPISGHATLYWYRQILGQGPELLVQFQDESVVDDSQLPKDRFSAERLKGVDSTLKIQPAELGDSAMYLCASSLLGDSGNTIYFGEGSWLTVV.

This sequence joins TRBV11-2 and TRBJ1-1, with a tentative D call TRBD1 (5 bases). V was shortened by 5 bases and J by 10 bases, with 23 bases between the two germline ends. This CDR3 has 15 amino acids. Germline V gene lookup returns CDR1 SGHAT and CDR2 FQNNGV. CDR3 DNA sequence: TGTGCCAGCAGCCCAATGCGGATGGGGCAGGTAGGAGCTTTCTTT. Its translation: CASSPMRMGQVGAFF.

The chain is built from TRBV4-1 and TRBJ2-2; TRBD2 aligns across 7 bases. The V and J ends lost 2 bases and 4 bases, in that order; junction bases with no gene match: 7. The CDR3 loop spans 16 amino acids. CDR1 MGHRA and CDR2 YSYEKL come from the germline V gene. The CDR3 sequence: CASSQLVGGFTGELFF. The CDR3 DNA sequence: TGCGCCAGCAGCCAACTAGTGGGAGGGTTCACCGGGGAGCTGTTTTTT.

V gene TRBV4-1 combines with J gene TRBJ2-1, with D hard to call. The V gene lost 0 bases and the J gene lost 7 bases, with 10 bases spanning the gap. Germline values: CDR1 MGHRA, CDR2 YSYEKL. This CDR3 comprises 14 residues. CDR3 amino acids: CASSQDSPGNEQFF. CDR3 nucleotide sequence: TGCGCCAGCAGCCAAGATTCACCCGGTAATGAGCAGTTCTTC.

This chain connects TRBV5-6 to TRBJ2-2; possible D gene TRBD2, 7 bases. This CDR3 is 14 amino acids long. The V end lost 6 bases, the J end lost 3 bases, and 12 bases lay between the germline ends. Germline V gene data show CDR1 as SGHDT and CDR2 as YYEEEE. The CDR3 nucleotides read TGTGCCAGCACGAGGGGGGGGGACACCGGGGAGCTGTTTTTT. Its protein product is CASTRGGDTGELFF.

The chain is built from TRBV7-8 and TRBJ1-2; 9 bases are shared with TRBD1. The V segment lost 5 bases and the J segment 6 bases; nucleotides outside the gene matches: 4. Per germline, CDR1 SGHVS and CDR2 FQNEAQ. This CDR3 is built from 13 residues. The CDR3 DNA reads as TGTGCCAGCAGCCTAGGGACAGGGAATGGCTACACCTTC. Encoded protein: CASSLGTGNGYTF.

The chain uses TRBV10-2 and TRBJ2-2, with 7 positions matching TRBD1. Germline CDR1 is WSHSY and CDR2 is SAAADI. The trim removed 7 bases at V and 4 bases at J, leaving 9 bases unmatched. The CDR3 covers 15 residues. CDR3: CASIPGDRTTGELFF. The CDR3 bases are TGCGCCAGCATACCTGGGGACAGAACCACCGGGGAGCTGTTTTTT.

CDR3 nucleotides: TGTGCCAGCAGCGCACAGGGCTTGGCTGAAGCTTTCTTT. It codes for CASSAQGLAEAFF. The chain is built from TRBV7-2 and TRBJ1-1, with a weak D call TRBD1 (6 bases). Trimming took 5 bases from V and 6 from J, leaving 13 bases between them. This CDR3 comprises 13 residues. The germline gives CDR1 SGHTA, CDR2 FQGNSA.

This clone appeared once. The chain has TRBV7-6 and TRBJ1-6; D remains unclear. The CDR3 runs to 15 residues. Between the trimmed V and J ends, which lost 4 bases and 7 bases, there was a span of 14 bases. Germline V CDR1 and CDR2: SGHVS, FNYEAQ. The CDR3 region is CASSSIGDGNSPLHF. The DNA for the CDR3 is TGTGCCAGCAGCTCGATCGGCGACGGGAATTCACCCCTCCACTTT.

The CDR3 loop reads CASSAGGGFMNTEAFF. The DNA of the CDR3 is TGTGCCAGCAGCGCAGGAGGTGGGTTCATGAACACTGAAGCTTTCTTT. The chain has TRBV2 and TRBJ1-1; D is unclear. V was shortened by 6 bases and J by 0 bases, with 17 bases between the two germline ends. This CDR3 has 16 residues. CDR1 and CDR2 from the germline V gene are SNHLY and FYNNEI.

This clone was detected only a few times. V gene TRBV6-1 combines with J gene TRBJ1-1, with 8 positions matching TRBD1. The CDR3 totals 15 residues. The germline V gene encodes CDR1 MNHNS and CDR2 SASEGT. The V segment lost 4 bases and the J segment 0 bases; nucleotides outside the gene matches: 4. The CDR3 DNA follows: TGTGCCAGCAGTGCCCAGGGGGCGATGAACACTGAAGCTTTCTTT. This encodes CASSAQGAMNTEAFF.

This chain links TRBV29-1 with TRBJ1-2, with D perhaps matching TRBD1 (5 bases). V gave up 6 bases and J gave up 4 bases, with 18 bases separating them. This CDR3 has 14 residues. From germline, CDR1 is SQVTM and CDR2 ANQGSEA. As DNA, the CDR3 is TGCAGCGTGCCCGCGGGGGGGAATTTCTATGGCTACACCTTC. This codes for CSVPAGGNFYGYTF. The whole variable domain, filled in from reference TRBV29-1 and TRBJ1-2, reads SAVISQKPSRDICQRGTSLTIQCQVDSQVTMMFWYRQQPGQSLTLIATANQGSEATYESGFVIDKFPISRPNLTFSTLTVSNMSPEDSSIYLCSVPAGGNFYGYTFGSGTRLTVV.

The chain links TRBV10-2 to TRBJ2-1; tentatively, D is TRBD2 (6 bases). V dropped 8 bases and J dropped 7 bases, with 24 bases sitting between them. CDR3 length equals 16 residues. Germline loops: CDR1 WSHSY, CDR2 SAAADI. The chain's CDR3 is CASLLDTGTPRNEQFF. DNA for the CDR3: TGCGCCAGCCTACTTGATACCGGGACTCCAAGGAATGAGCAGTTCTTC.

The chain combines TRBV15 with TRBJ2-6; D remains ambiguous. Germline CDR1 and CDR2: LNHNV and YYDKDF (reference sequence). Trimming removed 6 bases from V and 2 bases from J, with 11 bases in between. The CDR3 runs to 15 residues. The CDR3 here is CATRPLVAGANVLTF. The CDR3 DNA reads TGTGCCACCAGGCCCCTGGTAGCTGGGGCCAACGTCCTGACTTTC.

V is TRBV18 and J is TRBJ1-1; D might be TRBD1 (5 bases). V shed 6 bases and J shed 3 bases, with 8 bases lying between them. Germline CDR1 reads KGHSH; CDR2 reads LQKENI. The CDR3 consists of 12 residues. CDR3 DNA: TGTGCCAGCTCCCGGGGGGACACTGAAGCTTTCTTT. Protein: CASSRGDTEAFF.

The genes are TRBV7-9 and TRBJ1-5, with a weak D call TRBD1 (6 bases). The V gene lost 5 bases and the J gene lost 12 bases, with 23 bases spanning the gap. The germline V gene encodes CDR1 SEHNR and CDR2 FQNEAQ (reference sequence). The CDR3 runs 15 residues. The CDR3 DNA reads TGTGCCAGCAGCCCCTCCTTTGGTGGCGGGGGCTACCAGCATTTT. Encoded protein: CASSPSFGGGGYQHF.

The chain is built from TRBV11-3 and TRBJ2-1; no reliable D call. V was trimmed by 5 bases and J by 5 bases, leaving 16 bases between them. Germline V lookup: CDR1 SGHNT, CDR2 YENEEA. This CDR3 contains 15 residues. The CDR3 reads CASSPLTINHNEQFF. CDR3 DNA: TGTGCCAGCAGCCCCCTGACAATCAACCACAATGAGCAGTTCTTC.

Here the CDR3 DNA reads TGTGCCAGCAGCTCCCGGGACAGGGGCTACAATGAGCAGTTCTTC. This translates into CASSSRDRGYNEQFF. This chain joins TRBV5-6 and TRBJ2-1, with 10 bases fitting TRBD1. The germline CDR1 and CDR2 sequences are SGHDT and YYEEEE. Trimming removed 3 bases from V and 3 bases from J; junction bases left unmatched: 3. This CDR3 spans 15 amino acids.

V is TRBV2 and J is TRBJ1-5; D remains ambiguous. The CDR3 covers 15 residues. V was clipped by 3 bases and J by 9 bases, with 18 bases between them. Germline CDR1 reads SNHLY; CDR2 reads FYNNEI. CDR3 bases: TGTGCCAGCAGTGACGAGTGGTGGAGCCGCGGGCCCCAGCATTTT. Translated, it gives CASSDEWWSRGPQHF.